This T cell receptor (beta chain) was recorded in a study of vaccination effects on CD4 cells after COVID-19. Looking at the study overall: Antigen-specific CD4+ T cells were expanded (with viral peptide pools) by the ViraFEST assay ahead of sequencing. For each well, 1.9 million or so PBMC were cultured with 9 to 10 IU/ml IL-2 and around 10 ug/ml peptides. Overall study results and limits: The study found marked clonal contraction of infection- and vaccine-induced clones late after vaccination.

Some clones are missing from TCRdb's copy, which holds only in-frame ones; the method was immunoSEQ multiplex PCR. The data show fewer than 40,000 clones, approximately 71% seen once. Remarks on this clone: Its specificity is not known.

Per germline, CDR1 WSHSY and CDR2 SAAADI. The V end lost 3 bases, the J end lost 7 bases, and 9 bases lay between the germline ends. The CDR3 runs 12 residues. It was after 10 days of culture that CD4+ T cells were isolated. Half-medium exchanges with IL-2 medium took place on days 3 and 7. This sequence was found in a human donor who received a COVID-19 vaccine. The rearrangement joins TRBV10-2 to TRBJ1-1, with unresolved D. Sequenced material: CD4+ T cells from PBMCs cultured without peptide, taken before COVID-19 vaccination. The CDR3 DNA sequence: TGCGCCAGCAGTGATGCGGCGATTGAAGCTTTCTTT. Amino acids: CASSDAAIEAFF.